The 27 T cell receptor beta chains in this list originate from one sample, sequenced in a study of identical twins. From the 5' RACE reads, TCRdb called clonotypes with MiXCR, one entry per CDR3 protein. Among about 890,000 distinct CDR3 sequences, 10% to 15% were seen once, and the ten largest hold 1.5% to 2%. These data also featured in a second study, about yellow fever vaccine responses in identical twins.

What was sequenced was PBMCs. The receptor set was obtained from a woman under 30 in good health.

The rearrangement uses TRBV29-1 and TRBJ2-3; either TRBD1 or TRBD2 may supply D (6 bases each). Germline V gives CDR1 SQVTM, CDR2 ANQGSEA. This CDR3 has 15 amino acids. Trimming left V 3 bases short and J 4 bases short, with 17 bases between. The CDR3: CSVEEGDVYPDTQYF. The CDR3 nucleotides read TGCAGCGTTGAGGAGGGGGACGTTTATCCAGATACGCAGTATTTT.

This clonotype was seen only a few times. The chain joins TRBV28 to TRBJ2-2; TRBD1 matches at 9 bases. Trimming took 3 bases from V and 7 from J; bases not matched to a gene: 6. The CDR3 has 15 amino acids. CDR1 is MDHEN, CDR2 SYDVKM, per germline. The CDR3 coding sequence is TGTGCCAGCAGTTTGCGGGACAGGGCTATCGGGGAGCTGTTTTTT. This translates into CASSLRDRAIGELFF.

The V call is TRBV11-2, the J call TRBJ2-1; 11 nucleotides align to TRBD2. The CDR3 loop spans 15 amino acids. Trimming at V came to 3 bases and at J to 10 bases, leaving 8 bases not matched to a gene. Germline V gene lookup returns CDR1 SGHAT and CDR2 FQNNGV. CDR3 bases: TGTGCCAGCAGCTTTCGTAGCGGGGGGGCCCGGGAGCAGTTCTTC. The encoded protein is CASSFRSGGAREQFF.

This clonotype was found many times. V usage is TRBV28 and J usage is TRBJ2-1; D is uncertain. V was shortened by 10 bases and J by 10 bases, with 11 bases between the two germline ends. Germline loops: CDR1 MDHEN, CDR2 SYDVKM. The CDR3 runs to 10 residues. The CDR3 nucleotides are TGTGCCAACCAGTGTGGAGAGCAGTTCTTC. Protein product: CANQCGEQFF.

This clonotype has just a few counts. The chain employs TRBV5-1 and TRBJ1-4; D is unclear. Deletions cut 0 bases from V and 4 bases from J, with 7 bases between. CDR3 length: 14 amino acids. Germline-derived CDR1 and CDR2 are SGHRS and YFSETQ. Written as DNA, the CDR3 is TGCGCCAGCAGCTTGGCTCAGGTTAATGAAAAACTGTTTTTT. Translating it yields CASSLAQVNEKLFF.

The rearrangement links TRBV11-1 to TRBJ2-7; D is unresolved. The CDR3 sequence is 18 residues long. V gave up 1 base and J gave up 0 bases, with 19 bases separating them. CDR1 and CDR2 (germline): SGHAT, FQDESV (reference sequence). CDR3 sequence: CASSLVSFPDLSSYEQYF. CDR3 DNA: TGTGCCAGCAGCTTAGTGTCTTTCCCAGACTTGAGCTCCTACGAGCAGTACTTC.

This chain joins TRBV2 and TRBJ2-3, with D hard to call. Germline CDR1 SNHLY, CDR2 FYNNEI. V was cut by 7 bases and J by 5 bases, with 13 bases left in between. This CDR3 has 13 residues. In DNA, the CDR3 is TGTGCCAGCACCCCCCTAGTCAGAGATACGCAGTATTTT. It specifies CASTPLVRDTQYF. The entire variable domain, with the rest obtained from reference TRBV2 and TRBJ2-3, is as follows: EPEVTQTPSHQVTQMGQEVILRCVPISNHLYFYWYRQILGQKVEFLVSFYNNEISEKSEIFDDQFSVERPDGSNFTLKIRSTKLEDSAMYFCASTPLVRDTQYFGPGTRLTVL.

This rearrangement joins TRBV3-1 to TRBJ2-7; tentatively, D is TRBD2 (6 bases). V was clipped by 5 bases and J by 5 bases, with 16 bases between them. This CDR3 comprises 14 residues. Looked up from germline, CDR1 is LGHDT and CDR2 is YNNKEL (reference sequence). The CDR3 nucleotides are TGTGCCAGCAGCGAAGCCCCCGGGAGCGACGAGCAGTACTTC. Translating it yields CASSEAPGSDEQYF.

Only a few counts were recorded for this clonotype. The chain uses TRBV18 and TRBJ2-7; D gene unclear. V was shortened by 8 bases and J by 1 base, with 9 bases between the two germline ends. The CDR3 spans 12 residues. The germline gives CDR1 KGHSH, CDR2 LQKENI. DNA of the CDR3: TGTGCCAGCAGCCGAGTGTCCTACGAGCAGTACTTC. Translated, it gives CASSRVSYEQYF.

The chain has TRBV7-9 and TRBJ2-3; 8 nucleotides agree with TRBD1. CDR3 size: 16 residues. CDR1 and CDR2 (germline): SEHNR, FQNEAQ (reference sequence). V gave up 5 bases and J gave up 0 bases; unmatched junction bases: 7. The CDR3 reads CASSPPGQASTDTQYF. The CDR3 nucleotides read TGTGCCAGCAGCCCACCGGGACAGGCTAGCACAGATACGCAGTATTTT.

The CDR3 DNA reads as TGCGCCAGCAGACGGGGGACAGGGGATTACGAGCAGTACGTC. It specifies CASRRGTGDYEQYV. The V call is TRBV5-1, the J call TRBJ2-7, with 10 bases lining up with TRBD1. Trimming took 5 bases from V and 4 from J; bases not matched to a gene: 6. The CDR3 length is 14 residues. Germline loops: CDR1 SGHRS, CDR2 YFSETQ.

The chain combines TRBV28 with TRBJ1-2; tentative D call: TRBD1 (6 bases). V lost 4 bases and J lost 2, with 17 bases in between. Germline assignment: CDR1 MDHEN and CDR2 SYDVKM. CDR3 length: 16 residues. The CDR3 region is CASSYQGRDLNYGYTF. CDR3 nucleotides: TGTGCCAGCAGTTACCAGGGGAGGGATCTAAACTATGGCTACACCTTC.

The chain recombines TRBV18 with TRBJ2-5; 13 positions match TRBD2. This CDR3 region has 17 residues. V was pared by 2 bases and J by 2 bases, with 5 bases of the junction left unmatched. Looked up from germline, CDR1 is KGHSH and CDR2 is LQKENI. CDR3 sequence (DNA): TGTGCCAGCTCACCATCCCGACTAGCGGGGGGACAAGAGACCCAGTACTTC. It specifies CASSPSRLAGGQETQYF.

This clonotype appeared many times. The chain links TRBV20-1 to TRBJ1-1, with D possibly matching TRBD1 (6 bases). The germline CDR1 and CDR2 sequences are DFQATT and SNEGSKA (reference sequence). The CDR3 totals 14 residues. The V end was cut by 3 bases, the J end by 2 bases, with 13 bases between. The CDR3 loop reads CSASFGGPNTEAFF. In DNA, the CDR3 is TGCAGTGCTAGTTTCGGGGGCCCTAACACTGAAGCTTTCTTT.

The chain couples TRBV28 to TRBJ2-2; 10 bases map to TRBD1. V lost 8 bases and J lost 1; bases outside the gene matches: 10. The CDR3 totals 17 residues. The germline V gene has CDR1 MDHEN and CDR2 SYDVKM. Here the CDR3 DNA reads TGTGCCAGCGGCGAGGGACAGGGGCCGGGGAACACCGGGGAGCTGTTTTTT. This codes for CASGEGQGPGNTGELFF.

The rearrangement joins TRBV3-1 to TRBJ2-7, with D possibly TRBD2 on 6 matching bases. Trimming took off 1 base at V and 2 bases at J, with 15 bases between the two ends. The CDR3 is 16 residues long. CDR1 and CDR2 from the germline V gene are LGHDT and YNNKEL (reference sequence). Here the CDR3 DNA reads TGTGCCAGCAGCCAAGTCCTTCGGGACTGGACCTACGAGCAGTACGTC. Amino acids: CASSQVLRDWTYEQYV.

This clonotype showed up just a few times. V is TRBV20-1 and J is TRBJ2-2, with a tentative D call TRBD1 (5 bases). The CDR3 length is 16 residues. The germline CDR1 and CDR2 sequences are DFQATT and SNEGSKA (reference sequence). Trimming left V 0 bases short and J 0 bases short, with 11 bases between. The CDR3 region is CSARDRRTSNTGELFF. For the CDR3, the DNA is TGCAGTGCTAGAGATAGAAGGACATCGAACACCGGGGAGCTGTTTTTT.

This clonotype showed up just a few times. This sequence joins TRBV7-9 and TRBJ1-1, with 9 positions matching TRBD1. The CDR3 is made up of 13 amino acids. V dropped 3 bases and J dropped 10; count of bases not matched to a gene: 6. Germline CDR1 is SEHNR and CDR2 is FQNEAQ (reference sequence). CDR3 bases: TGTGCCAGCAGCTTGGGACAGGGAATGGGAGCTTTCTTT. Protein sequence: CASSLGQGMGAFF.

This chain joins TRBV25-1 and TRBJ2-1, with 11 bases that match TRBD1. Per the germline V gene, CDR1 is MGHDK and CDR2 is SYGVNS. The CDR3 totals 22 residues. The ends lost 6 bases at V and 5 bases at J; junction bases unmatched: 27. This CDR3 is CASRPKGFGQGARNKLNNEQFF. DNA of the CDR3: TGTGCCAGCAGACCCAAAGGGTTCGGACAGGGGGCCCGGAATAAGCTAAACAATGAGCAGTTCTTC.

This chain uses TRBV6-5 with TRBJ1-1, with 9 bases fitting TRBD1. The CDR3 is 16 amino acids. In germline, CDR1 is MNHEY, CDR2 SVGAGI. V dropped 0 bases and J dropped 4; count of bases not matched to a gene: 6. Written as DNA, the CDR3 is TGTGCCAGCAGTTACTCCCCGGACAGGGGATCCACTGAAGCTTTCTTT. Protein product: CASSYSPDRGSTEAFF.

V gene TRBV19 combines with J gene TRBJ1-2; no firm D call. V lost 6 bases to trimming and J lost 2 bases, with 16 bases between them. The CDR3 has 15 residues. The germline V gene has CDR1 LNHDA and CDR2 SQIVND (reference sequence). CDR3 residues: CASSYNDGSNYGYTF. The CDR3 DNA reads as TGTGCCAGTAGCTACAATGACGGGTCAAACTATGGCTACACCTTC.

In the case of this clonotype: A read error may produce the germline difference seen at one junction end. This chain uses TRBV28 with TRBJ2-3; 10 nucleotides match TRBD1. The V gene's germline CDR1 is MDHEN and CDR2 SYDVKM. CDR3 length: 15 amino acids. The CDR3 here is CASSLGETGGAWSLF. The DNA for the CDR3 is TGTGCCAGCAGTTTAGGGGAGACAGGGGGCGCTTGGTCCCTTTTT.

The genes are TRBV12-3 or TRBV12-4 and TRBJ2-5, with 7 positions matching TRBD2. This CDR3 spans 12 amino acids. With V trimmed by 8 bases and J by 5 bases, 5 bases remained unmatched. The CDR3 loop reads CASSSGIETQYF. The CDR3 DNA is TGTGCCAGCTCTAGCGGTATTGAGACCCAGTACTTC.

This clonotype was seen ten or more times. CDR3 loop: CAISELGQNTGELFF. CDR3 coding DNA: TGTGCCATCAGTGAGCTGGGCCAGAACACCGGGGAGCTGTTTTTT. The rearrangement links TRBV10-3 to TRBJ2-2; D not certain. CDR3 length equals 15 residues. From germline, CDR1 is ENHRY and CDR2 SYGVKD. V lost 2 bases and J 1 base, leaving 8 bases between the germline ends.

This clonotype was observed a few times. The CDR3 DNA reads as TGTGCCAGCAGTTTATTGGCGGGACTAGCGGGAGAATTTCAAGAGACCCAGTACTTC. It codes for CASSLLAGLAGEFQETQYF. The chain joins TRBV27 to TRBJ2-5, with 14 bases fitting TRBD2. The germline V gene has CDR1 MNHEY and CDR2 SMNVEV (reference sequence). The ends lost 1 base at V and 2 bases at J; junction bases unmatched: 9. This CDR3 has 19 residues.

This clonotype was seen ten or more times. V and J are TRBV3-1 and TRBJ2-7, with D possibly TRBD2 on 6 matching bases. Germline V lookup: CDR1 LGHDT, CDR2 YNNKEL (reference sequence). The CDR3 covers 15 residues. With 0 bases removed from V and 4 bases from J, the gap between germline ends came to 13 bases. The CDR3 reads CASSQDGGTSYEQYV. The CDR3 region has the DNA TGTGCCAGCAGCCAAGATGGAGGGACCTCGTACGAGCAGTACGTC.

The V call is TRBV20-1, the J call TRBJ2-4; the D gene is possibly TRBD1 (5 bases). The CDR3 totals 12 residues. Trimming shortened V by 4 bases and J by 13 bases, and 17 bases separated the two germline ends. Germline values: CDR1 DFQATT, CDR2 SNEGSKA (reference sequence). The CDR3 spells CSAILPPAGQYF. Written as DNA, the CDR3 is TGCAGTGCTATCCTTCCCCCAGCAGGGCAGTACTTC.